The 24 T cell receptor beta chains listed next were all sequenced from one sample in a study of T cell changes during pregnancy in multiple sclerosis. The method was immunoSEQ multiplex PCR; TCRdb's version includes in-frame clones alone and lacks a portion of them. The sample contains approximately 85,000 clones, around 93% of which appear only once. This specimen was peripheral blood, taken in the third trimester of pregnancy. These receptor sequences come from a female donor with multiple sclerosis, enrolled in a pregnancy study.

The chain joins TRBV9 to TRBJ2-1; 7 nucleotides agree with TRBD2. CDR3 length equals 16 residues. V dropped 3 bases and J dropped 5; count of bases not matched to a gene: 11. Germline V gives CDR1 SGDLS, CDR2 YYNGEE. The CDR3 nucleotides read TGTGCCAGCAGCGGAAGGAATAGCGGGCGGAACAATGAGCAGTTCTTC. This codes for CASSGRNSGRNNEQFF.

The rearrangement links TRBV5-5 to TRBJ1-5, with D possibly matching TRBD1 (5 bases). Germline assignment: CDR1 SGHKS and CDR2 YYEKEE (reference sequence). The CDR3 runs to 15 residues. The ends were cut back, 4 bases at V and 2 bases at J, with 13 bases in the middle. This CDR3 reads CASSHTRGGNQPQHF. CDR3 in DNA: TGTGCCAGCAGCCATACGCGGGGCGGCAATCAGCCCCAGCATTTT.

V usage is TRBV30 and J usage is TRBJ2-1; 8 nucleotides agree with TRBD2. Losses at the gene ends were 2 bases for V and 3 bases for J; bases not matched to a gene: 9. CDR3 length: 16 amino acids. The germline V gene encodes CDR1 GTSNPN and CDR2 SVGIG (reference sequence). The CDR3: CAWSHTLSGGYNEQFF. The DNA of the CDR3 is TGTGCCTGGAGTCATACTCTAAGCGGGGGCTACAATGAGCAGTTCTTC.

In DNA form, the CDR3 reads TGTGCCAGCAGCGTTTGGACAGACCAAGAGACCCAGTACTTC. It is translated as CASSVWTDQETQYF. V and J are TRBV9 and TRBJ2-5; the D gene is possibly TRBD1 (6 bases). The CDR3 is 14 amino acids. Germline CDR1 and CDR2: SGDLS and YYNGEE. Trimming removed 2 bases at V and 0 bases at J, with 8 bases between.

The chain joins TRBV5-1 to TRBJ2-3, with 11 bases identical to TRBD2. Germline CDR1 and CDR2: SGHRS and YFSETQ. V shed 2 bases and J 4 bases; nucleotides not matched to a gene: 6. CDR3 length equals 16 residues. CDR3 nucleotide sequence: TGCGCCAGCAGCTTATCTAGCGGGGGGATCTCAGATACGCAGTATTTT. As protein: CASSLSSGGISDTQYF.

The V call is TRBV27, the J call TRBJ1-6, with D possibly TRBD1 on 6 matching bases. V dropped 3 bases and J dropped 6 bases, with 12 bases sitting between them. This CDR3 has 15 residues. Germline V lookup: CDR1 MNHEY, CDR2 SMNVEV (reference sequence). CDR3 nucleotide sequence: TGTGCCAGCAGTTTCTCGGTGGACAGTAATTCACCCCTCCACTTT. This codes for CASSFSVDSNSPLHF.

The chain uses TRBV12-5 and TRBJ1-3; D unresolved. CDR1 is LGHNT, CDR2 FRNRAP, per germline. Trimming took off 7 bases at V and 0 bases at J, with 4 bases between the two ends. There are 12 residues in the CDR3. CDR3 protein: CASAYSGNTIYF. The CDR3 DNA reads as TGTGCTAGTGCCTACTCTGGAAACACCATATATTTT.

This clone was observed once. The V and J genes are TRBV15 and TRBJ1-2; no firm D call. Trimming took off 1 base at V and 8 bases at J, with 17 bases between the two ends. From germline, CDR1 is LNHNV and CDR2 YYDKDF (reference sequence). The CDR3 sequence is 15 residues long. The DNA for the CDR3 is TGTGCCACCAGCAGAGGCGGTCTTAAGGGCGGGGGCTACACCTTC. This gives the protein CATSRGGLKGGGYTF.

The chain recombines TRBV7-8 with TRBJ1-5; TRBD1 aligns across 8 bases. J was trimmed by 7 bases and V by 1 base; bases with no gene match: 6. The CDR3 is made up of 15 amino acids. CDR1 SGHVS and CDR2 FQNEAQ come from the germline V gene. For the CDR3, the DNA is TGTGCCAGCAGCTTAGGGACAGGGTGGGACCAGCCCCAGCATTTT. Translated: CASSLGTGWDQPQHF.

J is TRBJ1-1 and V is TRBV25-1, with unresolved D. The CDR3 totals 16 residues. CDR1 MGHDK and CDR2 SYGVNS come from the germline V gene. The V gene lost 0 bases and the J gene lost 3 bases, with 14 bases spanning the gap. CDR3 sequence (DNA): TGTGCCAGCAGTGAATATTTCCGGCCGCAGGACACTGAAGCTTTCTTT. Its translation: CASSEYFRPQDTEAFF.

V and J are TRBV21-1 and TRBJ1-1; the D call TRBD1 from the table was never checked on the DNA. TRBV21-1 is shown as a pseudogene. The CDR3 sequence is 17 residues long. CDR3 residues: CASSKGGPGTGPPEAFF. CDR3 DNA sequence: TGTGCCAGCAGCAAAGGTGGGCCCGGGACAGGCCCCCCTGAAGCTTTCTTT.

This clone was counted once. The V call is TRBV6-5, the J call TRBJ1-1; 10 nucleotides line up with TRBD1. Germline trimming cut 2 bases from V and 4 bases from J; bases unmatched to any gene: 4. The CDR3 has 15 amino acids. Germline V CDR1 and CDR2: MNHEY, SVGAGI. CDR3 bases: TGTGCCAGCAGTTACCAGGGACAGGGGACCACTGAAGCTTTCTTT. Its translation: CASSYQGQGTTEAFF.

The CDR3 protein is CASSYRVEAFF. The CDR3 region has the DNA TGTGCCAGCAGCTACAGGGTTGAAGCTTTCTTT. This chain links TRBV6-1 with TRBJ1-1; possible D gene TRBD1, 6 bases. The germline V gene has CDR1 MNHNS and CDR2 SASEGT. The CDR3 has 11 residues. V lost 6 bases to trimming and J lost 7 bases, with 9 bases between them.

CDR3 sequence (DNA): TGCAGCGTTGATAACCACGTGGCTAGCGGGGGGTACCTCACAGATACGCAGTATTTT. Translating gives CSVDNHVASGGYLTDTQYF. This chain uses TRBV29-1 with TRBJ2-3; 11 bases line up with TRBD2. Unmatched junction bases numbered 16, after V lost 3 bases and J lost 2 bases. The CDR3 length is 19 residues. Per the germline V gene, CDR1 is SQVTM and CDR2 is ANQGSEA.

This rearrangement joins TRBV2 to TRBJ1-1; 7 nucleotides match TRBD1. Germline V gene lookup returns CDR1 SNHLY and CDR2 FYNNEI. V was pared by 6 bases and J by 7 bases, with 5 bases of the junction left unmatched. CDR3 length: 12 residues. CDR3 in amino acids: CASRTGTVEAFF. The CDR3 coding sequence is TGTGCCAGCAGAACCGGGACAGTTGAAGCTTTCTTT. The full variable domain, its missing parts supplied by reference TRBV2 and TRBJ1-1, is EPEVTQTPSHQVTQMGQEVILRCVPISNHLYFYWYRQILGQKVEFLVSFYNNEISEKSEIFDDQFSVERPDGSNFTLKIRSTKLEDSAMYFCASRTGTVEAFFGQGTRLTVV.

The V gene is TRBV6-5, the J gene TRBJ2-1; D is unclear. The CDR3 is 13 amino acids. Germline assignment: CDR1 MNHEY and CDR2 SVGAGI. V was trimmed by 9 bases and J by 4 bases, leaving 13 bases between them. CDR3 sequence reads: CASTTLSYNEQFF. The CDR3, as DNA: TGTGCCAGTACGACACTTTCTTACAATGAGCAGTTCTTC.

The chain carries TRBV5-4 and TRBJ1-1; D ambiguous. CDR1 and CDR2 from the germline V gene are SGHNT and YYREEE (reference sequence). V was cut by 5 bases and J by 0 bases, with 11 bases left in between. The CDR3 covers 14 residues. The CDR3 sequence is CASRYREMNTEAFF. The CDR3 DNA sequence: TGTGCCAGCAGGTACAGAGAAATGAACACTGAAGCTTTCTTT.

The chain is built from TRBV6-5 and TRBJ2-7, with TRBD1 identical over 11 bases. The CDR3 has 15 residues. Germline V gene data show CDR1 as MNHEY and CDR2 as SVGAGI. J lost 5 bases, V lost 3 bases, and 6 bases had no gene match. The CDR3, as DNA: TGTGCCAGCAGTTATGGGGACAGGGGGAACAACGAGCAGTACTTC. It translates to CASSYGDRGNNEQYF.

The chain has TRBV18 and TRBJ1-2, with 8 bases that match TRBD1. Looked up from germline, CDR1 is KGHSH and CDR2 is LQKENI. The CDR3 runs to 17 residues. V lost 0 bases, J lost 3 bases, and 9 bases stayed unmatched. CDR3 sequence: CASSPPPLAQGDYGYTF. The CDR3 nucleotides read TGTGCCAGCTCACCACCTCCGTTAGCACAGGGGGACTATGGCTACACCTTC.

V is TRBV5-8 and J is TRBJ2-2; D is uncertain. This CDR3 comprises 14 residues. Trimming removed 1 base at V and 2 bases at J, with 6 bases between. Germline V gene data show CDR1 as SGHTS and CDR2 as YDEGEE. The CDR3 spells CASSLRGNTGELFF. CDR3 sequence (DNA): TGTGCCAGCAGCTTGAGAGGAAACACCGGGGAGCTGTTTTTT.

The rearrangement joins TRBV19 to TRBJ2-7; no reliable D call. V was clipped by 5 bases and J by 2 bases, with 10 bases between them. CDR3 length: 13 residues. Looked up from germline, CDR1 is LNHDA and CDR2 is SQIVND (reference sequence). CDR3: CASSPQQPYEQYF. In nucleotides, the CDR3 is TGTGCCAGTAGTCCTCAACAACCCTACGAGCAGTACTTC.

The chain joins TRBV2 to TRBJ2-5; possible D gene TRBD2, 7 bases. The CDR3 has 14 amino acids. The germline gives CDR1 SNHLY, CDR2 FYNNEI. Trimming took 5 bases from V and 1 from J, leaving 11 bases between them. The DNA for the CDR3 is TGTGCCAGCAGTCAGGCGGGGGCCCAAGAGACCCAGTACTTC. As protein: CASSQAGAQETQYF.

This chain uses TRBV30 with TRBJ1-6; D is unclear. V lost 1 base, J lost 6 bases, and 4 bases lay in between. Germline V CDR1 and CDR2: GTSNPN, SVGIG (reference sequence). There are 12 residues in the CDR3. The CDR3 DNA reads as TGTGCCTGGAGTGGGAGTAATTCACCCCTCCACTTT. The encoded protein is CAWSGSNSPLHF.

CDR3 amino acids: CASSQGYSNYGYTF. The CDR3, as DNA: TGCGCCAGCAGCCAAGGGTACAGTAACTATGGCTACACCTTC. The V call is TRBV4-1, the J call TRBJ1-2, with unresolved D. Deletions cut 1 base from V and 1 base from J, with 7 bases between. CDR3 size: 14 residues. Germline V CDR1 and CDR2: MGHRA, YSYEKL.